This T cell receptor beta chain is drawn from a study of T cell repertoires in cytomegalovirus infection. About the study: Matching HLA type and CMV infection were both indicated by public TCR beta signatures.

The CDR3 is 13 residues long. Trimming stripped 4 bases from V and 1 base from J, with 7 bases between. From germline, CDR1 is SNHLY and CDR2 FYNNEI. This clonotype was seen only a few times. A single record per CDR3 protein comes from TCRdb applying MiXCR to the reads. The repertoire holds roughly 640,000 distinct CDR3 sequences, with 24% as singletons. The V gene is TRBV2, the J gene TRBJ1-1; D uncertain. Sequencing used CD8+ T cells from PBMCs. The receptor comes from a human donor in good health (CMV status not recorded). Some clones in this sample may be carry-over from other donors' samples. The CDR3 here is CASSGRENTEAFF. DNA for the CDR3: TGTGCCAGCAGTGGCCGGGAGAACACTGAAGCTTTCTTT.